This TCR beta chain was retrieved from a study of cytomegalovirus exposure and HLA in healthy donors. This clone was recorded once. Its cognate antigen is unknown. 60 Vbeta and 13 Jbeta primers were used in PCR. Measured with immunoSEQ multiplex PCR; TCRdb has only the in-frame clones, and not every one. The table shows about 170,000 clones, with less than 80% occurring only once. Study-wide points: On later analysis, the bulk of CMV-associated TCR beta chains appeared to be HLA-restricted. It has been reported that TCR beta sequences accurately predicted the HLA-A and HLA-B alleles of most subjects. An Asian-associated ancestry cluster reportedly showed fewer N-insertions than the roughly 600-donor mean in a later analysis.

Germline V CDR1 and CDR2: MGHRA, YSYEKL. This CDR3 is 19 amino acids long. V dropped 0 bases and J dropped 6; count of bases not matched to a gene: 16. The sample comprised PBMCs. The V and J genes are TRBV4-1 and TRBJ2-1; TRBD2 aligns across 8 bases. This clonotype was obtained from a man in his forties or fifties in good health and CMV-seronegative. The CDR3 nucleotides read TGCGCCAGCAGCCAAGAAGTTTTCCCGGGGGGGCCGGGTGGCAATGAGCAGTTCTTC. Protein sequence: CASSQEVFPGGPGGNEQFF.